The present TCR beta chain was sequenced within a study of cytomegalovirus exposure and HLA in healthy donors. V was trimmed by 5 bases and J by 0 bases, leaving 8 bases between them. The germline gives CDR1 MNHNY, CDR2 SVGAGI (reference sequence). CDR3 length: 14 residues. Primers: 60 Vbeta forward and 13 Jbeta reverse. Some clones are missing from TCRdb's copy, which holds only in-frame ones; the method was immunoSEQ multiplex PCR. The repertoire holds about 140,000 clones, with approximately 82% as singletons. This clonotype was sampled from a man in his forties or fifties in good health and CMV-seronegative. This sequence joins TRBV6-6 and TRBJ1-5; TRBD1 is a possible D gene (5 bases). Input material: PBMCs. In DNA form, the CDR3 reads TGTGCCAGCAGTCGACAGTATAGCAATCAGCCCCAGCATTTT. Translated, it gives CASSRQYSNQPQHF.